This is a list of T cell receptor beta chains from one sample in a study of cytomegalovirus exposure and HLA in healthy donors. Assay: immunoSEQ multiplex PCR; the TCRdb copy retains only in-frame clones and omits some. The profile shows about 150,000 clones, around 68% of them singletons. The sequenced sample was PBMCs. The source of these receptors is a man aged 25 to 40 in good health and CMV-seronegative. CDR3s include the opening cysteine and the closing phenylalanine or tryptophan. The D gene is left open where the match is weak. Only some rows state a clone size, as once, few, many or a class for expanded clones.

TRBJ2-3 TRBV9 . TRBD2 CASSSPGLSTDTQYF TGTGCCAGCAGCTCTCCGGGACTAAGCACAGATACGCAGTATTTT
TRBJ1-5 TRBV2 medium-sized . CASRGIQGSNQPQHF TGTGCCAGCAGGGGGATCCAGGGTAGCAATCAGCCCCAGCATTTT
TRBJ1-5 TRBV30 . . CAWSVQGRDQPQHF TGTGCCTGGAGTGTACAGGGAAGGGATCAGCCCCAGCATTTT
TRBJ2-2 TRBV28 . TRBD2 CASSLGRGGTSGELFF TGTGCCAGCAGTTTAGGGCGGGGGGGCACTTCCGGGGAGCTGTTTTTT
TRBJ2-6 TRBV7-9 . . CASSANTGLRANVLTF TGTGCCAGCAGCGCTAATACAGGGTTGCGAGCCAACGTCCTGACTTTC
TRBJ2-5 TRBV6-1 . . CAARREETQYF TGTGCTGCCCGGAGGGAGGAGACCCAGTACTTC
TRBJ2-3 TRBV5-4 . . CASSATGWRQYF TGTGCCAGCAGCGCTACAGGGTGGAGGCAGTATTTT
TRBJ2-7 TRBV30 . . CAWSEVQPGAYEQYF TGTGCCTGGAGTGAGGTCCAGCCCGGGGCCTACGAGCAGTACTTC
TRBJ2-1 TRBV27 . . CASSLVTSSYNEQFF TGTGCCAGCAGTTTGGTGACTAGTTCGTACAATGAGCAGTTCTTC
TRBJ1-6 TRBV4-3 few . CASSQYGSSNSPLHF TGCGCCAGCAGCCAATACGGGAGTAGTAATTCACCCCTCCACTTT
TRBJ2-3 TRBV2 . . CASSEISGSTDTQYF TGTGCCAGCAGTGAGATTTCGGGGAGCACAGATACGCAGTATTTT
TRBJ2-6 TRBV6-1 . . CASSELAGANVLTF TGTGCCAGCAGTGAACTAGCTGGGGCCAACGTCCTGACTTTC
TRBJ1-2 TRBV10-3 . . CAISKTLGQQYLQF TGTGCCATCAGTAAGACACTCGGACAACAATACCTCCAATTC
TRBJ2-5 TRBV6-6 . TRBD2 CASKTSGQETQYF TGTGCCAGCAAGACTAGCGGTCAAGAGACCCAGTACTTC
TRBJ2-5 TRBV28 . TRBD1 CASSPPGQQETQYF TGTGCCAGCAGCCCACCGGGACAGCAAGAGACCCAGTACTTC
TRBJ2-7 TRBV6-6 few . CASSYSFRAREQYF TGTGCCAGCAGTTACTCGTTCAGGGCCCGCGAGCAGTACTTC
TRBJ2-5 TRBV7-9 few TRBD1 CASSRQGAMETQYF TGTGCCAGCAGCCGACAGGGGGCTATGGAGACCCAGTACTTC
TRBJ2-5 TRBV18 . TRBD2 CASSPTSSGGHEWTQYF TGTGCCAGCTCACCAACGTCTAGCGGGGGGCACGAATGGACCCAGTACTTC
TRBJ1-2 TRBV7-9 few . CASSLGRASGYTF TGTGCCAGCAGCTTAGGCAGGGCGAGTGGCTACACCTTC
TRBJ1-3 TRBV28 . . CASSLWGNSGNTIYF TGTGCCAGCAGTTTATGGGGCAACTCTGGAAACACCATATATTTT
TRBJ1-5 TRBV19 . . CASRGGPGPIGQFQPQHF TGTGCCAGTCGGGGTGGACCAGGTCCCATCGGACAGTTTCAGCCCCAGCATTTT
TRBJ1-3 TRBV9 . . CASSVGGGTGNTIYF TGTGCCAGCAGCGTAGGAGGGGGAACTGGAAACACCATATATTTT
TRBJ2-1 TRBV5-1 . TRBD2 CASSLVAGSYNEQFF TGCGCCAGCAGCTTGGTAGCGGGCTCCTACAATGAGCAGTTCTTC
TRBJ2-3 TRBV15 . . CATSRVRTDPSTDTQYF TGTGCCACCAGCAGAGTTCGGACAGACCCTAGCACAGATACGCAGTATTTT
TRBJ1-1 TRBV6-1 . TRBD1 CASSEVPDRGFAFF TGTGCCAGCAGTGAAGTACCGGACAGGGGTTTTGCTTTCTTT
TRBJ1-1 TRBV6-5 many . CASSLPNTEAFF TGTGCCAGCAGCCTACCGAACACTGAAGCTTTCTTT
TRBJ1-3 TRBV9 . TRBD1 CASSPRGQGGGNTIYF TGTGCCAGCAGCCCCAGGGGGCAAGGGGGTGGAAACACCATATATTTT
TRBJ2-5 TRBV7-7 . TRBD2 CASSLGRGVIQETQYF TGTGCTAGCAGCCTAGGGCGGGGGGTAATCCAAGAGACCCAGTACTTC
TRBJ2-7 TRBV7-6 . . CASSHSSGEYEQYF TGTGCCAGCAGCCACAGCTCGGGGGAATACGAGCAGTACTTC
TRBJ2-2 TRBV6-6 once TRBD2 CASRQASGGIGELFF TGTGCCAGCAGACAGGCTAGCGGGGGAATCGGGGAGCTGTTTTTT
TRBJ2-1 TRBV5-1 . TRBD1 CASSPDRAYNEQFF TGCGCCAGCAGCCCGGACAGGGCCTACAATGAGCAGTTCTTC
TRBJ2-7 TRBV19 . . CASSGLVDSSYEQYF TGTGCCAGTAGTGGGTTGGTTGACAGCTCCTACGAGCAGTACTTC
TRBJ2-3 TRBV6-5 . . CASSYFGGPDTQYF TGTGCCAGCAGTTATTTCGGCGGGCCAGATACGCAGTATTTT
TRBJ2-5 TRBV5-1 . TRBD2 CASSLARGGRETQYF TGCGCCAGCAGCTTGGCTCGCGGGGGTAGGGAGACCCAGTACTTC
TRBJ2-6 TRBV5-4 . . CASSPEEFGANVLTF TGTGCCAGCAGCCCGGAGGAGTTTGGGGCCAACGTCCTGACTTTC
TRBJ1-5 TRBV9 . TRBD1 CASSAGTGDSNQPQNF TGTGCCAGCAGCGCCGGGACAGGGGATAGCAATCAGCCCCAGAATTTT
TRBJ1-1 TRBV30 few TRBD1 CAWSPNGGTGGKEGTEAFF TGTGCCTGGAGTCCCAATGGCGGGACAGGGGGAAAGGAAGGAACTGAAGCTTTCTTT
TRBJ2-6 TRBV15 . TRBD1 CATSREQGQGDVLTF TGTGCCACCAGCAGAGAACAGGGTCAGGGGGACGTCCTGACTTTC
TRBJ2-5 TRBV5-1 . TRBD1 CASSKGQGISETQYF TGCGCCAGCAGCAAAGGACAGGGGATCTCGGAGACCCAGTACTTC
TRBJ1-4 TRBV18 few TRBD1 CASSPGQGANEKLFF TGTGCCAGCTCACCCGGACAGGGGGCGAATGAAAAACTGTTTTTT
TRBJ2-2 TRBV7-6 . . CASSLGGNTGELFF TGTGCCAGCAGCTTAGGAGGGAACACCGGGGAGCTGTTTTTT
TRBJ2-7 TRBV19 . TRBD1 CASSITGEGHEQYF TGTGCCAGTAGTATTACAGGGGAAGGTCACGAGCAGTACTTC
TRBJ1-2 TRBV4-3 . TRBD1 CASSPSSTGGYGYTF TGCGCCAGCAGCCCCTCCTCGACAGGGGGTTATGGCTACACCTTC
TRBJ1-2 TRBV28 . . CASSLEVDYGYTF TGTGCCAGCAGTCTAGAAGTCGACTATGGCTACACCTTC
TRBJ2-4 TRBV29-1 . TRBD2 CSVGEGPIAKNIQYF TGCAGCGTTGGGGAGGGGCCGATAGCCAAAAACATTCAGTACTTC
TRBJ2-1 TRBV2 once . CASSEWGETQFF TGTGCCAGCAGTGAATGGGGGGAAACGCAGTTCTTC
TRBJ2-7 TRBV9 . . CASSTAPLYEQYF TGTGCCAGCAGCACAGCACCCCTGTACGAGCAGTACTTC
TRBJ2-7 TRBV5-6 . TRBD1 CASSSWTGGAYEQYF TGTGCCAGCAGCTCCTGGACAGGGGGGGCCTACGAGCAGTACTTC
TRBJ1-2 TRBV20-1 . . CSASHVRGYTF TGCAGTGCCAGCCATGTCAGGGGCTACACCTTC
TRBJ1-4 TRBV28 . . CASSPPGGGEKLFF TGTGCCAGCAGTCCTCCGGGGGGCGGTGAAAAACTGTTTTTT
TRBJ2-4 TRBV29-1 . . CSVVDRIAKNIQYF TGCAGCGTTGTAGACAGAATAGCCAAAAACATTCAGTACTTC
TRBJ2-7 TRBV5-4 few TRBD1 CASSLRTGSYEQYF TGTGCCAGCAGCTTGAGGACAGGGTCCTACGAGCAGTACTTC
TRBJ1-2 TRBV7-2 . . CASSFAATANYGYTF TGTGCCAGCAGCTTTGCCGCGACAGCTAACTATGGCTACACCTTC
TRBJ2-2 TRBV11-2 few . CASSPWDFGAGELFF TGTGCCAGCAGCCCCTGGGACTTCGGGGCCGGGGAGCTGTTTTTT
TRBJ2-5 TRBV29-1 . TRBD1 CSVEPTGGTKTQYF TGCAGCGTTGAACCGACAGGGGGAACAAAGACCCAGTACTTC
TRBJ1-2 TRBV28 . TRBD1 CASLRGIGGDYGYTF TGTGCCAGCCTCAGGGGAATAGGGGGCGACTATGGCTACACCTTC
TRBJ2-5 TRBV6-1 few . CASSLTRGQETQYF TGTGCCAGCAGCCTAACTAGAGGGCAAGAGACCCAGTACTTC
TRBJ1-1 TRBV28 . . CASEENTEAFF TGTGCCAGCGAGGAGAACACTGAAGCTTTCTTT